This T cell receptor (beta chain) was captured by sequencing in a study of monozygotic twins with inflammatory bowel disease. The study, taken as a whole, reports: Support for any single strong IBD-associated signal or clonotype was not found.

For this clonotype: Its cognate antigen is unknown.

The CDR3 contains 16 residues. CDR1 and CDR2 from the germline V gene are KGHSH and LQKENI. For both chains, the TCRalpha and TCRbeta cDNA went through two nested PCRs of approximately 16 and 10 cycles. TCRdb re-called the 5' RACE reads and gives one entry per CDR3 protein, without DNA. Its clone listing holds approximately 400,000 distinct CDR3 sequences. No T cells were sorted before total RNA was taken from whole blood. The chain recombines TRBV18 with TRBJ2-5; TCRdb's D call, TRBD2, is unchecked because there is no DNA. The source of this sequence is a human donor with ulcerative colitis or Crohn's disease, or a healthy co-twin of an affected twin (not recorded which). Material for sequencing was blood. CDR3 in amino acids: CASSTLAGETQETQYF.